This TCR beta chain was recovered during a study of T cell repertoires and Cas9 in healthy adults. In the study overall: Multi-effector potency, cytotoxicity and lineage were assessed in SpCas9-reactive CD4 and CD8 T cells.

On this clone: Its antigen is unknown.

Repertoires were generated with immunoSEQ multiplex PCR, while TCRdb's copy carries only in-frame clones and drops some. The sample contains 20,000 to 25,000 clones, 90% of which appear only once. General study findings and limits: Reportedly, SpCas9-reactive effector T cell proliferation and function were mitigated by SpCas9-reactive Tregs in vitro.

The CDR3 totals 15 residues. The ends were cut back, 3 bases at V and 8 bases at J, with 19 bases in the middle. Germline assignment: CDR1 GTSNPN and CDR2 SVGIG (reference sequence). The specimen sequenced was CD4+ effector T cells (CD127+, CD25-, CD137-, CD154-) from PBMCs; culture status not recorded. The rearrangement links TRBV30 to TRBJ1-4; weak D call: TRBD1 (5 bases). The sequence derives from a human donor in good health. CDR3 DNA: TGTGCCTGGAGAAAGATAGGGAGGGGTATGGAAAAACTGTTTTTT. This sequence encodes CAWRKIGRGMEKLFF.